This TCR beta chain was sequenced during a study of shared clonotypes between healthy human individuals. Produced via immunoSEQ multiplex PCR; TCRdb's table is partial and in-frame only. This table has around 990,000 clones, around three quarters appearing once. Between the trimmed V and J ends, which lost 9 bases and 0 bases, there was a span of 16 bases. Germline V gene lookup returns CDR1 MDHEN and CDR2 SYDVKM. This CDR3 has 15 residues. The table lists this clone with a count of one. The chain couples TRBV28 to TRBJ2-3; D perhaps matches TRBD1 (5 bases). Source material: memory CD4+ T cells from PBMCs. As for subset: CD45RA-negative fraction. This TCR derives from a man between 18 and 29 years old in good health. Some clones in this sample may be carry-over from other donors' samples. The CDR3 DNA is TGTGCCAGTAGGGGCCCGGCCAAAAGCACAGATACGCAGTATTTT. Translation gives CASRGPAKSTDTQYF.